The 2 T cell receptor beta chains presented below share a single source sample, sequenced in a study of T cell responses to AZD1222 COVID-19 vaccine. The protocol was immunoSEQ multiplex PCR, while the TCRdb copy is restricted to in-frame clones and leaves out a portion. This sample carries more than 60,000 clones, approximately 90% of them seen once, and the ten largest clones take 24%. The source was peripheral blood, collected on day 0 of AZD1222 vaccination. These receptors were taken from an adult in good health.

The chain combines TRBV13 with TRBJ1-4; tentative D call: TRBD1 (6 bases). The CDR3 runs to 16 residues. V was pared by 1 base and J by 4 bases, with 13 bases between. Germline values: CDR1 PRHDT, CDR2 FYEKMQ (reference sequence). The CDR3 loop reads CASSLVRGLGNEKLFF. The CDR3 coding sequence is TGTGCCAGCAGCTTAGTTCGGGGGCTCGGTAATGAAAAACTGTTTTTT.

A single count supports this clone. This chain connects TRBV30 to TRBJ2-7, with a possible D match to TRBD2 (5 bases). The CDR3 contains 11 residues. The germline V and J ends were trimmed by 3 bases and 2 bases, with 5 bases remaining between them. Germline V gene data show CDR1 as GTSNPN and CDR2 as SVGIG (reference sequence). The CDR3 sequence: CAWRRAYEQYF. CDR3 nucleotide sequence: TGTGCCTGGAGGCGGGCCTACGAGCAGTACTTC. The variable domain in full, completed from reference TRBV30 and TRBJ2-7, reads SQTIHQWPATLVQPVGSPLSLECTVEGTSNPNLYWYRQAAGRGLQLLFYSVGIGQISSEVPQNLSASRPQDRQFILSSKKLLLSDSGFYLCAWRRAYEQYFGPGTRLTVT.